This T cell receptor (beta chain) was profiled in a study of cytomegalovirus exposure and HLA in healthy donors. Study-level findings and limits: The authors later found HLA-associated TCR beta chains more clonally expanded than equally common others. Association with HLA alleles at 0.05 false discovery rate was found for approximately 18,000 TCR beta sequences in a later analysis. A few CMV-associated chains proved CMV antigen-specific in vitro. As a later analysis showed, a missense DCLRE1C variant was linked to trimming of TCR beta V- and J-genes.

The J segment lost 5 bases and the V segment lost 4 bases, leaving 14 bases of the junction unmatched. The CDR3 spans 17 residues. The germline gives CDR1 MGHRA, CDR2 YSYEKL. Comments on this clone: Its target is unknown.

The PCR was carried out with 60 Vbeta primers and 13 Jbeta primers. Measured with immunoSEQ multiplex PCR; TCRdb has only the in-frame clones, and not every one. The sample has over 120,000 clones; around three quarters are singletons. The TCR comes from a woman aged 18-29 years in good health and CMV-seropositive. The sample consisted of PBMCs. The chain recombines TRBV4-1 with TRBJ2-4; 7 bases fit TRBD2. The CDR3 loop reads CASSLRVGYSGENIQYF. CDR3 coding DNA: TGCGCCAGCAGCCTCCGCGTGGGGTACAGCGGGGAAAACATTCAGTACTTC.